This T cell receptor (beta chain) appears in the sequencing data of a study of blood T cell repertoires in COVID-19. Measured with immunoSEQ multiplex PCR; TCRdb has only the in-frame clones, and not every one. This table holds some 370,000 clones, roughly 90% found once. Sequences were obtained from peripheral blood. This sequence originates from a man aged 35 to 55 with acute or convalescent COVID-19.

CDR3 coding DNA: TGTGCCAGCAGTGAGTGGAGACAGGGTCAAAACATTCAGTACTTC. Its translation: CASSEWRQGQNIQYF. The rearrangement joins TRBV25-1 to TRBJ2-4, with 7 bases fitting TRBD1. The V gene end was trimmed by 3 bases and the J gene end by 5 bases; junction bases not matched to a gene: 7. The germline V gene has CDR1 MGHDK and CDR2 SYGVNS. The CDR3 covers 15 residues.